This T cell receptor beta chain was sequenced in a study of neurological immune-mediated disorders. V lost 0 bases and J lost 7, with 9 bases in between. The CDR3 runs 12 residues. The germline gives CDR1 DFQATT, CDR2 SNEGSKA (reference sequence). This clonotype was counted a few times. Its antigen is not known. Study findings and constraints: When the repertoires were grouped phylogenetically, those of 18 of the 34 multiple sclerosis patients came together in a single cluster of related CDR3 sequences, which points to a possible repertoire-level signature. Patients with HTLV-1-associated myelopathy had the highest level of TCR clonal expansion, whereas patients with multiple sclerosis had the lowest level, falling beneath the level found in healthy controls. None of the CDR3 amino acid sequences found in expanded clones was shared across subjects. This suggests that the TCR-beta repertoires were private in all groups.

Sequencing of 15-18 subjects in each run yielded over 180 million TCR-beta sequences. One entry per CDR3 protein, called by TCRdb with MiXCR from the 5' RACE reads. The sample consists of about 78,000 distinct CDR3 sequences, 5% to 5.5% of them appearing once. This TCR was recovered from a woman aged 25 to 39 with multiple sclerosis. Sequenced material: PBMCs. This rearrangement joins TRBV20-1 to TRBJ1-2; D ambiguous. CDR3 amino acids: CSARDQGFGYTF. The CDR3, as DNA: TGCAGTGCTAGAGATCAAGGGTTTGGCTACACCTTC.